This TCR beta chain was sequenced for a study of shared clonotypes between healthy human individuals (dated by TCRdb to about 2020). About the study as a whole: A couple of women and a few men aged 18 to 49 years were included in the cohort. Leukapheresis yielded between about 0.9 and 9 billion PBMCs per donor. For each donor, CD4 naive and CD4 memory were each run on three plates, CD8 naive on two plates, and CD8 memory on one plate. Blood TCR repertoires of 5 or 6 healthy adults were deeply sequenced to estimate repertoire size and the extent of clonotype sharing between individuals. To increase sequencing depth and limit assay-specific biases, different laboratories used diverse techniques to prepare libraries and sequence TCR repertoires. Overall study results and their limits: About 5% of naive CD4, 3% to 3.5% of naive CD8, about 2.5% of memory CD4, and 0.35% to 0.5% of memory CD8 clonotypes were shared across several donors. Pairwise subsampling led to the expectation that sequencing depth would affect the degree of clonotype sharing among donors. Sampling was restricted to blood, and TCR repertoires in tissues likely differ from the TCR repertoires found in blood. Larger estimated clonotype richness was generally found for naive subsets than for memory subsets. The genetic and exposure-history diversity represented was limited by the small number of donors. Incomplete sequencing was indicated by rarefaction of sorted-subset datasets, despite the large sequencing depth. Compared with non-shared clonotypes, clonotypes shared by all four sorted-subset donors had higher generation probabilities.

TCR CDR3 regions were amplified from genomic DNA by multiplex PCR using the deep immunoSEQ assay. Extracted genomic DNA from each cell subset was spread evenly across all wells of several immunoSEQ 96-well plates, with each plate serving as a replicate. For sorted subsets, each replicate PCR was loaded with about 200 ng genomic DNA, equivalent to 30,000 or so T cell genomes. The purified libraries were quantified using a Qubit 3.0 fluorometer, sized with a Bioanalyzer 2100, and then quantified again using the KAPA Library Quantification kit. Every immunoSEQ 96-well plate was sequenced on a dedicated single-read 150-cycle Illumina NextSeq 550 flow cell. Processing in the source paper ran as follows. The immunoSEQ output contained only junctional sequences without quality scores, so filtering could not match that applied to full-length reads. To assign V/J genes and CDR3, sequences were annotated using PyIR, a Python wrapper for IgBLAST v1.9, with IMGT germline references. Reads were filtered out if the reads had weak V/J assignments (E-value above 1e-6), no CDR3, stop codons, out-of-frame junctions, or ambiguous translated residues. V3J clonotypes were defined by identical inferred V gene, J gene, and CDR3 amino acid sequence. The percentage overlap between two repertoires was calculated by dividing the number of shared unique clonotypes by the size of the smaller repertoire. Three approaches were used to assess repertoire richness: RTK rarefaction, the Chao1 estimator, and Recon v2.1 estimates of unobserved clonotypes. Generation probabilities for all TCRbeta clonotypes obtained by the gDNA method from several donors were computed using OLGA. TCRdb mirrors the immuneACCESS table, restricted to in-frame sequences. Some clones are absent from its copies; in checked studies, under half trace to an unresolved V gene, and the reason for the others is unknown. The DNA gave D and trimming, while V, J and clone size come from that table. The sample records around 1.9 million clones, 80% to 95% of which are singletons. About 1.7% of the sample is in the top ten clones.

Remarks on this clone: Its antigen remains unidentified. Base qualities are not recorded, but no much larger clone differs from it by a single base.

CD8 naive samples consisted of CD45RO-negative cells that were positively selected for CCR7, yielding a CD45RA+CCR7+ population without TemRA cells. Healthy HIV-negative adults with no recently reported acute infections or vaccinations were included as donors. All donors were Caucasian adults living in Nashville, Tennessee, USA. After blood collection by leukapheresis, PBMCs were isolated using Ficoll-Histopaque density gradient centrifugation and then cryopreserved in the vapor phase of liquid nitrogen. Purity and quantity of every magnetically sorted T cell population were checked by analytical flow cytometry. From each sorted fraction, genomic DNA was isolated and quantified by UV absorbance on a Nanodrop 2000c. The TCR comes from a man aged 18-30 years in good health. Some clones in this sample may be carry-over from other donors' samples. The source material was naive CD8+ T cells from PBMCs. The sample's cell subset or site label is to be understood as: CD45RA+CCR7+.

The sequenced DNA: TGTGCCAGCAGCGCACGTAGCGGGACTTACAATGAGCAGTTCTTC. Its protein product is CASSARSGTYNEQFF. The V and J segments used are TRBV14 and TRBJ2-1; 8 of the junction bases match TRBD2. CDR1 is given as SGHDN and CDR2 as FVKESK, both from the germline V gene. Here V drops 5 bases and J drops 4 bases, and the junction holds 7 bases not matched to any gene. From the cysteine through the phenylalanine, the CDR3 covers 15 amino acids. The sequence is cut down to CDR3 DNA, 45 bases in frame from base 1.